These 13 T cell receptor beta chains came from one sample sequenced in a study of shared clonotypes between healthy human individuals. The assay was immunoSEQ multiplex PCR, and TCRdb's table has in-frame clones only and misses some. The table records over 700,000 clones, roughly two thirds of them present only once. The sample was memory CD4+ T cells sorted from blood. Subset denoted: CD45RA-negative fraction. These receptors all stem from a woman between 25 and 40 years old in good health.

The chain has TRBV5-4 and TRBJ2-2; 11 positions match TRBD1. After removal of 2 bases from V and 7 bases from J, the junction contained 7 bases not matched to a gene. The CDR3 contains 16 residues. Looked up from germline, CDR1 is SGHNT and CDR2 is YYREEE (reference sequence). In nucleotides, the CDR3 is TGTGCCAGCAGCTTCATTGGGACAGGGGGTCTCGGGGAGCTGTTTTTT. This codes for CASSFIGTGGLGELFF.

This chain joins TRBV7-9 and TRBJ2-5; a weak D match, TRBD1 (6 bases). This CDR3 comprises 15 residues. V was shortened by 2 bases and J by 4 bases, with 14 bases between the two germline ends. Per germline, CDR1 SEHNR and CDR2 FQNEAQ (reference sequence). CDR3 bases: TGTGCCAGCAGCTTAACCACAGGGACGGCAGAGACCCAGTACTTC. Its translation is CASSLTTGTAETQYF.

The chain recombines TRBV6-1 with TRBJ2-2; D gene ambiguous. The V gene's germline CDR1 is MNHNS and CDR2 SASEGT. V lost 1 base to trimming and J lost 2 bases, with 14 bases between them. The CDR3 has 17 residues. As DNA, the CDR3 is TGTGCCAGCAGTGAAGGATGGACGCGGCGAAACACCGGGGAGCTGTTTTTT. It codes for CASSEGWTRRNTGELFF.

The rearrangement links TRBV11-3 to TRBJ2-1, with D uncertain. Per germline, CDR1 SGHNT and CDR2 YENEEA. CDR3 length: 13 residues. V dropped 5 bases and J dropped 5 bases, with 10 bases sitting between them. The CDR3 here is CASSLNPDNEQFF. The CDR3 coding sequence is TGTGCCAGCAGCCTAAACCCGGACAATGAGCAGTTCTTC.

The rearrangement links TRBV30 to TRBJ1-6, with 7 bases identical to TRBD1. The CDR3 consists of 14 residues. Germline assignment: CDR1 GTSNPN and CDR2 SVGIG (reference sequence). Trimming cost V 2 bases and J 7 bases; bases outside gene matches: 5. CDR3 in DNA: TGTGCCTGGAGTAAGGGACAGACGAATTCACCCCTCCACTTT. Translation: CAWSKGQTNSPLHF.

The chain joins TRBV2 to TRBJ2-7, with a possible D match to TRBD2 (6 bases). The CDR3 has 12 amino acids. Trimming stripped 5 bases from V and 3 bases from J, with 8 bases between. Germline CDR1 reads SNHLY; CDR2 reads FYNNEI. CDR3 DNA: TGTGCCAGCAGTATGGACTACTACGAGCAGTACTTC. Its protein product is CASSMDYYEQYF.

The rearrangement links TRBV28 to TRBJ1-5; the D is unclear. V gave up 8 bases and J gave up 1 base, with 15 bases separating them. The CDR3 is 15 residues long. Per germline, CDR1 MDHEN and CDR2 SYDVKM. The chain's CDR3 is CASSSTGTSNQPQHF. In DNA, the CDR3 is TGTGCCAGCTCCTCCACGGGAACAAGCAATCAGCCCCAGCATTTT.

The J gene is TRBJ2-2, the V gene TRBV6-1; 8 bases are a match to TRBD1. CDR1 is MNHNS and CDR2 is SASEGT in the germline V gene. The CDR3 spans 15 residues. V shed 5 bases and J 2 bases; nucleotides not matched to a gene: 4. The CDR3, as DNA: TGTGCCAGCAGTTTGGACAGGGTAAACACCGGGGAGCTGTTTTTT. As protein: CASSLDRVNTGELFF.

The chain links TRBV7-3 to TRBJ2-3; the D is unclear. CDR3 length: 19 amino acids. V lost 1 base and J lost 2, with 22 bases in between. Germline CDR1 is SGHTA and CDR2 is FQGTGA. The CDR3 protein is CASSLKRRNSLGITDTQYF. The CDR3 coding sequence is TGTGCCAGCAGCTTAAAGCGAAGAAACTCGCTAGGGATCACAGATACGCAGTATTTT.

The chain employs TRBV9 and TRBJ2-1; 9 nucleotides line up with TRBD2. Germline CDR1 and CDR2: SGDLS and YYNGEE. This CDR3 region has 15 residues. J gave up 9 bases and V 0 bases, and 7 bases lay outside the gene matches. CDR3 in DNA: TGTGCCAGCAGCGTAGATCGCGGGAGGGAGGGTGAGCAGTTCTTC. As protein: CASSVDRGREGEQFF.

This sequence joins TRBV7-2 and TRBJ2-1; either TRBD1 or TRBD2 may supply D (6 bases each). CDR1 SGHTA and CDR2 FQGNSA come from the germline V gene. This CDR3 region has 15 residues. V dropped 1 base and J dropped 5 bases, with 12 bases sitting between them. The CDR3 here is CASSLVGGWDNEQFF. The CDR3 DNA follows: TGTGCCAGCAGCTTAGTCGGGGGCTGGGACAATGAGCAGTTCTTC.

V and J are TRBV30 and TRBJ1-4, with a weak D call TRBD1 (5 bases). This CDR3 is 13 amino acids long. V was clipped by 5 bases and J by 6 bases, with 13 bases between them. Per the germline V gene, CDR1 is GTSNPN and CDR2 is SVGIG (reference sequence). Here the CDR3 reads CAWARGPDEKLFF. For the CDR3, the DNA is TGTGCCTGGGCAAGGGGCCCGGATGAAAAACTGTTTTTT. The variable domain in full, completed from reference TRBV30 and TRBJ1-4, reads SQTIHQWPATLVQPVGSPLSLECTVEGTSNPNLYWYRQAAGRGLQLLFYSVGIGQISSEVPQNLSASRPQDRQFILSSKKLLLSDSGFYLCAWARGPDEKLFFGSGTQLSVL.

The chain joins TRBV7-9 to TRBJ1-5, with unresolved D. Germline V gene sequence: CDR1 SEHNR, CDR2 FQNEAQ (reference sequence). Trimming stripped 5 bases from V and 4 bases from J, with 12 bases between. This CDR3 contains 14 residues. The CDR3 region has the DNA TGTGCCAGCAGCCACAATAATGGGAATCAGCCCCAGCATTTT. Translating it yields CASSHNNGNQPQHF.